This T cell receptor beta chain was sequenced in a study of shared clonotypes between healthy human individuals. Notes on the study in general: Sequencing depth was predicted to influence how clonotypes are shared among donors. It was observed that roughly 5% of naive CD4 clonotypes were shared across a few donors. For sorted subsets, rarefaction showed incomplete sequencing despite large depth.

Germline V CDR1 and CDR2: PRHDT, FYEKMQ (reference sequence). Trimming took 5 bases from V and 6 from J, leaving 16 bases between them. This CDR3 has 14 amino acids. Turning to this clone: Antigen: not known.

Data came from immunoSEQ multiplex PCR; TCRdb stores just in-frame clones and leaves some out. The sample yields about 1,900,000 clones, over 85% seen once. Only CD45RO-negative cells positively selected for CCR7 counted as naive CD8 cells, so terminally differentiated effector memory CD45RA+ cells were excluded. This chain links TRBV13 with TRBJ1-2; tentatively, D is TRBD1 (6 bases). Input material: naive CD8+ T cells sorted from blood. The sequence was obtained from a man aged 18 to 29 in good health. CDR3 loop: CASSQQGILDGYTF. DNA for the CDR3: TGTGCCAGCAGCCAACAGGGTATATTGGATGGCTACACCTTC. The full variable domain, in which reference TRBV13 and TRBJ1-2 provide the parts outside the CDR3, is AAGVIQSPRHLIKEKRETATLKCYPIPRHDTVYWYQQGPGQDPQFLISFYEKMQSDKGSIPDRFSAQQFSDYHSELNMSSLELGDSALYFCASSQQGILDGYTFGSGTRLTVV.